This entry lists 13 T cell receptor delta chains sequenced from one sample in a study of gamma-delta T cells after stem cell transplantation. TCRdb reanalyzed the RT-PCR reads using CATT. The sample consists of about 360 delta-chain clones, 6% to 6.5% of them appearing once. Specimen: gamma-delta T cells. These TCRs come from a human donor. It is not recorded whose cells these are; they may come from a transplant donor.

A note on this clone: This DNA's translation and the protein TCRdb lists, from a much larger clone, do not match at residue 14, likely due to a read error; the protein shown is translated from the DNA. The chain joins TRDV2 to TRDJ1, with 10 nucleotides matching TRDD3. This CDR3 has 15 amino acids. Germline CDR1 is GEAIGNYY and CDR2 is EKD. The CDR3 DNA sequence: TGTGCCTGTGACAACTGGGGGATCCGGGCCGATAAACTCACCTTT. It is translated as CACDNWGIRADKLTF.

The rearrangement joins TRDV2 to TRDJ1; the match to TRDD3 covers 12 bases. V shed 0 bases, J shed 0 bases, and the junction held 22 bases outside the gene matches. The CDR3 is made up of 23 amino acids. Germline loops: CDR1 GEAIGNYY, CDR2 EKD. The CDR3 sequence is CACDTVVRAGGYETYTNTDKLIF. Here the CDR3 DNA reads TGTGCCTGTGACACCGTTGTTCGGGCTGGGGGATACGAGACGTACACCAACACCGATAAACTCATCTTT.

This rearrangement joins TRDV1 to TRDJ1, with D possibly TRDD3 on 10 matching bases. CDR1 is TSWWSYY and CDR2 is QGS in the germline V gene. CDR3 length: 16 residues. V gave up 6 bases and J gave up 11 bases, with 28 bases separating them. The CDR3 DNA sequence: TGTGCTCTTGGTACCCTTCCTACGGTTACTGGGGGATCGCTCATCTTT. Its translation is CALGTLPTVTGGSLIF.

The rearrangement joins TRDV2 to TRDJ1, with 7 bases identical to TRDD3. Germline V CDR1 and CDR2: GEAIGNYY, EKD. With 6 bases clipped from V and 0 bases from J, the junction kept 9 bases outside the gene matches. This CDR3 has 15 amino acids. CDR3: CACLGLGKYTDKLIF. In DNA, the CDR3 is TGTGCCTGTCTAGGACTGGGGAAGTACACCGATAAACTCATCTTT.

This clone is medium-sized within its sample. It is likely a read error: a sequence one base away is far more abundant. The same CDR3 can be traced to other DNA sequences in this sample. This sequence joins TRDV2 and TRDJ1; D uncertain. CDR1 is GEAIGNYY, CDR2 EKD, per germline. The V end was cut by 1 base, the J end by 0 bases, with 14 bases between. The CDR3 is 16 amino acids. CDR3 sequence reads: CACDTLGATYTDKLIF. The CDR3 DNA sequence: TGTGCCTGTGACACTTTGGGAGCCACGTACACCGATAAACTCATCTTT.

For this clone: TCRdb attributes to this sequence the protein of a much larger clone, which differs from the DNA translation at residue 8; a read error is likely, and the protein displayed is translated from the DNA. The sample holds other DNA sequences that translate to the same CDR3. This sequence joins TRDV2 and TRDJ1, with a weak D call TRDD3 (5 bases). This CDR3 has 18 amino acids. CDR1 and CDR2 from the germline V gene are GEAIGNYY and EKD. The CDR3 region is CACDTLVETGKNTDKLIF. CDR3 DNA: TGTGCCTGCGACACCCTAGTAGAAACGGGGAAAAACACCGATAAACTCATCTTT.

This clone occurred a few times. This likely came from a read error, as a far larger clone is one base away. The same CDR3 arises from other DNA sequences in this sample as well. The chain combines TRDV1 with TRDJ1; 11 bases map to TRDD3. With 6 bases clipped from V and 3 bases from J, the junction kept 15 bases outside the gene matches. Per the germline V gene, CDR1 is TSWWSYY and CDR2 is QGS. This CDR3 has 18 residues. Here the CDR3 reads CALGAGGTGGYLADKLIF. The CDR3 nucleotides read TGTGCTCTTGGTGCGGGGGGTACTGGGGGATATCTCGCCGATAAACTCATCTTT.

Regarding this clone: Only one base separates this from a far larger clonotype, so it likely reflects a read error. Other DNA variants within this sample encode the same CDR3. The chain links TRDV2 to TRDJ1; tentatively, D is TRDD3 (6 bases). V dropped 4 bases and J dropped 0 bases, with 17 bases sitting between them. CDR1 is GEAIGNYY, CDR2 EKD, per germline. The CDR3 is 16 amino acids. CDR3 residues: CACDTLGATYTDKLIF. CDR3 nucleotides: TGTGCCTGTGATACTTTGGGGGCCACGTACACCGATAAACTCATCTTT.

By frequency in the sample, this clone is medium-sized. The rearrangement uses TRDV2 and TRDJ1, with 13 bases aligning to TRDD3. The ends lost 0 bases at V and 2 bases at J; junction bases unmatched: 8. Germline assignment: CDR1 GEAIGNYY and CDR2 EKD. The CDR3 runs 18 residues. The CDR3 DNA reads as TGTGCCTGTGACACCTTACTGGGGGATACGCGCGGAACCGATAAACTCATCTTT. As protein: CACDTLLGDTRGTDKLIF.

V usage is TRDV2 and J usage is TRDJ1; 7 nucleotides align to TRDD3. From germline, CDR1 is GEAIGNYY and CDR2 EKD. The V gene end was trimmed by 1 base and the J gene end by 8 bases; junction bases not matched to a gene: 15. This CDR3 is 16 amino acids long. Written as DNA, the CDR3 is TGTGCCTGTGACACGGTCGGAACTCGGGGGGGATCCAAACTCATCTTT. Translation: CACDTVGTRGGSKLIF.

About this clone: TCRdb assigns this DNA the protein of a much larger clone, which departs from its translation at residue 7; this likely reflects a read error, and the protein shown comes from translating the DNA. The chain is built from TRDV1 and TRDJ1; D is undetermined. Trimming left V 2 bases short and J 8 bases short, with 18 bases between. The CDR3 sequence is 15 residues long. The V gene's germline CDR1 is TSWWSYY and CDR2 QGS. The CDR3 DNA sequence: TGTGCTCTTGGGGAAACATCGGGCGAACACGGGAAACTCATCTTT. It encodes CALGETSGEHGKLIF.

In the case of this clone: Compared with germline, one end of the junction differs, possibly owing to a read error. Other DNA sequences from this sample encode an identical CDR3 as well. The CDR3 DNA is TGTGCTCTGGGGGATCCACGAAGGTCAGTACGACTGGGGGACACAGGCACCGATAAACTCATCTTT. Residues: CALGDPRRSVRLGDTGTDKLIF. The V gene is TRDV1, the J gene TRDJ1; TRDD3 agrees at 9 bases. This CDR3 has 22 amino acids. Germline V gives CDR1 TSWWSYY, CDR2 QGS.

This clone was recorded a few times. TCRdb's protein for this DNA is that of a much larger clone and differs from the translation at residue 17, likely a read error; the protein shown is the DNA translation. The chain uses TRDV2 and TRDJ1, with a weak D call TRDD3 (6 bases). The CDR3 has 18 residues. The V gene's germline CDR1 is GEAIGNYY and CDR2 EKD. The chain's CDR3 is CACDTLVDTGKNTDKLTF. CDR3 nucleotides: TGTGCCTGTGACACCCTAGTAGATACGGGGAAAAACACCGATAAACTCACCTTT.